The 13 T cell receptor beta chains below all came from one sample that was sequenced in a study of tumour-infiltrating T cells in Burkitt lymphoma. Profiling relied on immunoSEQ multiplex PCR, and the TCRdb table lists in-frame clones only, not all of them. Here the sample spans some 2,200 clones, 60% to 80% being singletons. The sample was tumor tissue. All receptors come from a human donor with diffuse large B-cell lymphoma.

This clone was observed a handful of times. V is TRBV5-6 and J is TRBJ1-5; D remains ambiguous. This CDR3 has 15 residues. V lost 0 bases and J lost 3, with 10 bases in between. The germline CDR1 and CDR2 sequences are SGHDT and YYEEEE. The CDR3 protein is CASSLAGGYNQPQHF. The DNA of the CDR3 is TGTGCCAGCAGCTTGGCCGGAGGTTACAATCAGCCCCAGCATTTT.

V and J are TRBV5-6 and TRBJ1-5, with 7 bases matching TRBD1. After removal of 0 bases from V and 6 bases from J, the junction contained 6 bases not matched to a gene. This CDR3 has 15 amino acids. Germline-derived CDR1 and CDR2 are SGHDT and YYEEEE. The DNA for the CDR3 is TGTGCCAGCAGCTTGGGTCAGGGGGTGGGTCAGCCCCAGCATTTT. Protein sequence: CASSLGQGVGQPQHF. The whole variable domain, filled in from reference TRBV5-6 and TRBJ1-5, reads DAGVTQSPTHLIKTRGQQVTLRCSPKSGHDTVSWYQQALGQGPQFIFQYYEEEERQRGNFPDRFSGHQFPNYSSELNVNALLLGDSALYLCASSLGQGVGQPQHFGDGTRLSIL.

In its sample, this clone was seen once. The rearrangement joins TRBV5-4 to TRBJ1-2; perhaps TRBD1 as D (6 bases). The CDR3 covers 15 residues. V shed 3 bases and J shed 4 bases, with 16 bases lying between them. The germline V gene encodes CDR1 SGHNT and CDR2 YYREEE (reference sequence). The CDR3 region has the DNA TGTGCCAGCAGCTCCGATCAAGACAGGATCTATGGCTACACCTTC. Translation gives CASSSDQDRIYGYTF. The full variable domain, its missing parts supplied by reference TRBV5-4 and TRBJ1-2, is ETGVTQSPTHLIKTRGQQVTLRCSSQSGHNTVSWYQQALGQGPQFIFQYYREEENGRGNFPPRFSGLQFPNYSSELNVNALELDDSALYLCASSSDQDRIYGYTFGSGTRLTVV.

The chain combines TRBV28 with TRBJ2-3; 11 bases agree with TRBD2. V lost 4 bases to trimming and J lost 2 bases; unmatched junction nucleotides: 11. CDR1 MDHEN and CDR2 SYDVKM come from the germline V gene. This CDR3 contains 18 residues. CDR3 in amino acids: CASSYDTGLAESTDTQYF. The CDR3 nucleotides read TGTGCCAGCAGTTACGACACGGGACTAGCGGAATCCACAGATACGCAGTATTTT. The variable domain in full, completed from reference TRBV28 and TRBJ2-3, reads DVKVTQSSRYLVKRTGEKVFLECVQDMDHENMFWYRQDPGLGLRLIYFSYDVKMKEKGDIPEGYSVSREKKERFSLILESASTNQTSMYLCASSYDTGLAESTDTQYFGPGTRLTVL.

The chain has TRBV11-2 and TRBJ2-7; D possibly uses TRBD1 or TRBD2 (5 bases each). The length of the CDR3 is 14 residues. Trimming left V 3 bases short and J 3 bases short, with 12 bases between. Germline V gene lookup returns CDR1 SGHAT and CDR2 FQNNGV. The CDR3 sequence is CASSFSTEGYEQYF. The CDR3 DNA is TGTGCCAGCAGCTTCTCGACAGAGGGCTACGAGCAGTACTTC. The variable domain in full, completed from reference TRBV11-2 and TRBJ2-7, reads EAGVAQSPRYKIIEKRQSVAFWCNPISGHATLYWYQQILGQGPKLLIQFQNNGVVDDSQLPKDRFSAERLKGVDSTLKIQPAKLEDSAVYLCASSFSTEGYEQYFGPGTRLTVT.

This rearrangement joins TRBV5-1 to TRBJ1-4; D gene ambiguous. Germline loops: CDR1 SGHRS, CDR2 YFSETQ. V was cut by 0 bases and J by 8 bases, with 14 bases left in between. CDR3 length: 15 residues. In DNA form, the CDR3 reads TGCGCCAGCAGCTTGGTAACCGGGCCTGGGGAAAAACTGTTTTTT. It translates to CASSLVTGPGEKLFF.

This sequence joins TRBV9 and TRBJ2-2; possibly TRBD1 for D (7 bases). The V gene's germline CDR1 is SGDLS and CDR2 YYNGEE. V was cut by 4 bases and J by 4 bases, with 14 bases left in between. This CDR3 is 15 amino acids long. The chain's CDR3 is CASSSRGTVTGELFF. CDR3 nucleotide sequence: TGTGCCAGCAGCTCCCGCGGGACAGTCACCGGGGAGCTGTTTTTT. Filled out from reference TRBV9 and TRBJ2-2, the complete variable domain reads DSGVTQTPKHLITATGQRVTLRCSPRSGDLSVYWYQQSLDQGLQFLIQYYNGEERAKGNILERFSAQQFPDLHSELNLSSLELGDSALYFCASSSRGTVTGELFFGEGSRLTVL.

The chain couples TRBV27 to TRBJ2-2; 11 positions agree with TRBD1. Germline trimming cut 6 bases from V and 2 bases from J; bases unmatched to any gene: 17. The CDR3 has 20 amino acids. Germline lookup yields CDR1 MNHEY and CDR2 SMNVEV (reference sequence). The CDR3 spells CASRRTGTGGLAGNTGELFF. The DNA of the CDR3 is TGTGCCAGCAGGAGGACCGGGACAGGGGGGCTAGCGGGAAACACCGGGGAGCTGTTTTTT.

This clone appeared once. The chain uses TRBV4-1 and TRBJ2-3, with D uncertain. Trimming removed 0 bases at V and 0 bases at J, with 4 bases between. Germline V CDR1 and CDR2: MGHRA, YSYEKL. This CDR3 comprises 14 residues. The CDR3 DNA reads as TGCGCCAGCAGCCAAGACCACAGCACAGATACGCAGTATTTT. It codes for CASSQDHSTDTQYF.

V gene TRBV2 combines with J gene TRBJ1-5; D is possibly TRBD1 (5 bases). Trimming stripped 7 bases from V and 7 bases from J, with 14 bases between. There are 13 residues in the CDR3. Germline V gene data show CDR1 as SNHLY and CDR2 as FYNNEI. The CDR3 DNA sequence: TGTGCCAGCAATTCAGGGTTTGGCCAGCCCCAGCATTTT. It translates to CASNSGFGQPQHF.

This chain's CDR3 is CASSRTGVGTDTQYF. The DNA for the CDR3 is TGCGCCAGCAGCCGTACAGGGGTCGGCACAGATACGCAGTATTTT. The rearrangement links TRBV4-3 to TRBJ2-3, with 7 bases lining up with TRBD1. The V gene end was trimmed by 4 bases and the J gene end by 1 base; junction bases not matched to a gene: 5. There are 15 residues in the CDR3. The V gene's germline CDR1 is LGHNA and CDR2 YSLEER.

This chain joins TRBV7-8 and TRBJ1-2; D is possibly TRBD1 (6 bases). The germline V and J ends were trimmed by 1 base and 6 bases, with 15 bases remaining between them. The CDR3 consists of 15 residues. Per germline, CDR1 SGHVS and CDR2 FQNEAQ. In nucleotides, the CDR3 is TGTGCCAGCAGCTTAGTCGGCAGGGGAAAAGATGGCTACACCTTC. It is translated as CASSLVGRGKDGYTF.

V and J are TRBV14 and TRBJ1-1; 11 nucleotides agree with TRBD1. There are 16 residues in the CDR3. V shed 4 bases, J shed 5 bases, and the junction held 9 bases outside the gene matches. The germline V gene has CDR1 SGHDN and CDR2 FVKESK. CDR3: CASSPGQGAMRTEAFF. The CDR3 bases are TGTGCCAGCAGCCCCGGACAGGGGGCGATGAGAACTGAAGCTTTCTTT.